Shown below are 5 T cell receptor beta chains from a single sample sequenced in a study of early T cells in non-severe SARS-CoV-2 infection. Each CDR3 protein gets one entry after TCRdb re-called the 5' RACE reads with MiXCR. The repertoire holds tens of thousands of distinct CDR3 sequences, with roughly 10% as singletons. Sequences were derived from whole blood, sampled at baseline. These receptors came from an adult who was a healthcare worker with PCR-confirmed SARS-CoV-2 infection or an uninfected control (not recorded which).

The chain links TRBV6-5 to TRBJ1-3; D is unresolved. Germline CDR1 is MNHEY and CDR2 is SVGAGI. The CDR3 totals 14 residues. V was shortened by 0 bases and J by 3 bases, with 6 bases between the two germline ends. The CDR3 nucleotides read TGTGCCAGCAGTTACTCCCGGATTGGAAACACCATATATTTT. Translating it yields CASSYSRIGNTIYF.

In this sample, this clonotype is medium-sized. The chain couples TRBV10-3 to TRBJ2-2; maybe TRBD2 (6 bases). Per germline, CDR1 ENHRY and CDR2 SYGVKD. The V and J ends lost 0 bases and 5 bases respectively, with 7 bases between them. The CDR3 covers 14 residues. CDR3 protein: CAISESGGTGELFF. The CDR3 nucleotides read TGTGCCATCAGTGAGTCAGGAGGGACCGGGGAGCTGTTTTTT.

This clonotype was recorded a few times. The gene calls are TRBV28 and TRBJ1-5, with 8 positions matching TRBD1. The germline V gene has CDR1 MDHEN and CDR2 SYDVKM. Unmatched junction bases numbered 6, after V lost 7 bases and J lost 4 bases. The CDR3 runs to 14 residues. This CDR3 reads CASTTGTGNQPQHF. The CDR3 nucleotides read TGTGCCAGCACCACCGGGACAGGAAATCAGCCCCAGCATTTT.

This clonotype was seen a handful of times. The chain couples TRBV29-1 to TRBJ2-1; TRBD2 matches 12 bases. This CDR3 contains 14 residues. The V and J ends lost 4 bases and 10 bases, in that order; junction bases with no gene match: 8. Germline V gene lookup returns CDR1 SQVTM and CDR2 ANQGSEA. The CDR3 spells CSVAFLAGGPEQFF. The CDR3 DNA reads as TGCAGCGTTGCCTTTCTAGCGGGGGGGCCCGAGCAGTTCTTC.

This clonotype was detected once. DNA of the CDR3: TGCGCCAGCAGCTTGGCCGACTCCCAGGGGGAAAAACTGTTTTTT. Encoded protein: CASSLADSQGEKLFF. J is TRBJ1-4 and V is TRBV5-1, with a weak D call TRBD1 (6 bases). The CDR3 loop spans 15 amino acids. Germline lookup yields CDR1 SGHRS and CDR2 YFSETQ. Deletions cut 0 bases from V and 8 bases from J, with 14 bases between.